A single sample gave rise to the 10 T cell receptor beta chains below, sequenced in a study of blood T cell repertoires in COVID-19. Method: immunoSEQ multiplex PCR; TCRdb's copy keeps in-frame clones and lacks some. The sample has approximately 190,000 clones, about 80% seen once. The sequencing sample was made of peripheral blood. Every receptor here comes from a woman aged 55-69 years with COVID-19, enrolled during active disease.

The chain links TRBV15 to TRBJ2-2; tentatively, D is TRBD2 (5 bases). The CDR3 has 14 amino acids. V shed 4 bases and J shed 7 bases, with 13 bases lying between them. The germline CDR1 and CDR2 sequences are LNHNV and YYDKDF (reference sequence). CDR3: CATSTVDSGGELFF. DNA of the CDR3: TGTGCCACCAGCACAGTGGACTCAGGCGGGGAGCTGTTTTTT.

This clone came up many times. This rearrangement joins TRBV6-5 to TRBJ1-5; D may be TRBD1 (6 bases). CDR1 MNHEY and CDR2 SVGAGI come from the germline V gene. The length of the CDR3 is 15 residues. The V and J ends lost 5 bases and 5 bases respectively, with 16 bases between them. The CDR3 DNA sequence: TGTGCCAGCAGTCTCAAACAGGGTTGGGATCAGCCCCAGCATTTT. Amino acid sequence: CASSLKQGWDQPQHF.

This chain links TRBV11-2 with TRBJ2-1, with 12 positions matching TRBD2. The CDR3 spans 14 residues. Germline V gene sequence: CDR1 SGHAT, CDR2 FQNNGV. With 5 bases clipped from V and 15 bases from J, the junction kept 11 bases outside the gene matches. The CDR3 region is CASSLGLAGRLPFF. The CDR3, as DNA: TGTGCCAGCAGCCTGGGACTAGCGGGCAGGTTACCGTTCTTC.

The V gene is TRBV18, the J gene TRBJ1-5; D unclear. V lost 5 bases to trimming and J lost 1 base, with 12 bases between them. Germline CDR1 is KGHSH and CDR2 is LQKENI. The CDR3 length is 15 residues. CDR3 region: CASSAGVGSNQPQHF. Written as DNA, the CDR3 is TGTGCCAGCTCAGCCGGGGTGGGGAGCAATCAGCCCCAGCATTTT.

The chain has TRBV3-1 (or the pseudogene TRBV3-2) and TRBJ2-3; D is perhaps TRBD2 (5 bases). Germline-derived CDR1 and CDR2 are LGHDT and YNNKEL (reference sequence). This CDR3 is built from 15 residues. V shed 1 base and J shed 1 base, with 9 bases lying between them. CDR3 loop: CASSQGSAGTDTQYF. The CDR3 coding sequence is TGTGCCAGCAGCCAAGGATCAGCGGGCACAGATACGCAGTATTTT.

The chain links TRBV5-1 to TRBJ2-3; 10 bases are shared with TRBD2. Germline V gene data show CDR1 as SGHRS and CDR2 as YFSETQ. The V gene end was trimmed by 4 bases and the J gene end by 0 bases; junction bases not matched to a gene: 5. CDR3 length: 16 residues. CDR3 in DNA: TGCGCCAGCAGCAAAGGACTAGCGGAAAGCACAGATACGCAGTATTTT. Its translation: CASSKGLAESTDTQYF.

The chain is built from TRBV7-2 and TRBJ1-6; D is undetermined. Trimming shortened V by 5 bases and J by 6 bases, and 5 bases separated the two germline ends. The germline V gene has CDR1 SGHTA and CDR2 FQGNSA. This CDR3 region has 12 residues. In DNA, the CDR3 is TGTGCCAGCAGCCCCCGTAATTCACCCCTCCACTTT. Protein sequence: CASSPRNSPLHF.

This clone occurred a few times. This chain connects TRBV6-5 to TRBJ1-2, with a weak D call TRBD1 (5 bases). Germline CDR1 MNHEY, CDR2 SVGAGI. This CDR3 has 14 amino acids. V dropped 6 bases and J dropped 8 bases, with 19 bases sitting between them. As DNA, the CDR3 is TGTGCCAGCAGCCGTTCCGGGACCGCGGGGGGCTACACCTTC. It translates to CASSRSGTAGGYTF.

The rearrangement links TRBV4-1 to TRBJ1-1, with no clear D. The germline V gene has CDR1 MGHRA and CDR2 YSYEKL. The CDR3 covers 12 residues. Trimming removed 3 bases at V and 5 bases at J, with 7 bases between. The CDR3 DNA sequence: TGCGCCAGCAGCCACCCTCAGACTGAAGCTTTCTTT. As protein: CASSHPQTEAFF.

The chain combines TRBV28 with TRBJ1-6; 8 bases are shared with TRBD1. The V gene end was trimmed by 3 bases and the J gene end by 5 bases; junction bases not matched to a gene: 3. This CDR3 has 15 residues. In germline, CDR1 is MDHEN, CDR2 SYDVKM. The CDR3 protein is CASSLGDRHNSPLHF. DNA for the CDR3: TGTGCCAGCAGTTTGGGGGACAGGCATAATTCACCCCTCCACTTT.